The rows below give T cell receptor beta chains drawn from one sample of a study of shared clonotypes between healthy human individuals. Using immunoSEQ multiplex PCR, the repertoire was profiled, and TCRdb retains in-frame clones only, with some absent. In the table there are roughly 2.5 million clones, more than 80% of which are singletons. The specimen was naive CD4+ T cells sorted from blood. The receptors come from a man in his late teens or twenties in good health. Both conserved end residues are part of each CDR3. Each record gives: V gene, clone size, D gene, J gene, CDR3 DNA, CDR3 protein. The D gene is left open where the match is weak. Expanded clones are given a class, and other clones once, few, many or no size at all.

TRBV15	NA	NA	TRBJ2-6	TGTGCCACCAGCAGAGATATAACAGTCAGCTCTGGGGCCAACGTCCTGACTTTC	CATSRDITVSSGANVLTF
TRBV13	NA	TRBD1	TRBJ2-5	TGTGCCAGCAGCTTAGGGACCGGGACAGGGAAAGAGACCCAGTACTTC	CASSLGTGTGKETQYF
TRBV29-1	NA	NA	TRBJ2-1	TGCAGCGCTGAGAGGAGCTCCTACAATGAGCAGTTCTTC	CSAERSSYNEQFF
TRBV5-4	NA	NA	TRBJ1-2	TGTGCCAGCAGCGTGGGACACTCCGCGGGAGGCTACACCTTC	CASSVGHSAGGYTF
TRBV10-3	once	NA	TRBJ1-5	TGTGCCATCAGTGAGTCGGGGTCCCAAGGTTTAGCCCAGCATTTT	CAISESGSQGLAQHF
TRBV7-8	NA	TRBD2	TRBJ2-2	TGTGCCAGCAGCTTAGATGAGCTAGCGGGAAAGGGGCAGGCCGGGGAGCTGTTTTTT	CASSLDELAGKGQAGELFF
TRBV10-3	NA	NA	TRBJ2-7	TGTGCCATCAGTGTGTCGATGAGCGAGCAGTACTTC	CAISVSMSEQYF
TRBV2	NA	NA	TRBJ2-7	TGTGCCAGCTCAGGGCAGGCAGCCTACGAGCAGTACTTC	CASSGQAAYEQYF
TRBV27	NA	TRBD2	TRBJ2-1	TGTGCCAGTGGTAGGGTAGCGGGTAAGAGCTCCTACAATGAGCAGTTCTTC	CASGRVAGKSSYNEQFF
TRBV15	NA	NA	TRBJ1-5	TGTGCCACCAGCAGAGACGATCGGGTTGGCCAGCCCCAGCATTTT	CATSRDDRVGQPQHF
TRBV2	NA	NA	TRBJ2-1	TGTGCCAGCAGGCCCTTACTAGATCTCTTCAATGAGCAGTTCTTC	CASRPLLDLFNEQFF
TRBV18	NA	TRBD1	TRBJ2-1	TGTGCCAGCTCACCACCCCGTGGGACAGCCTACAATGAGCAGTTCTTC	CASSPPRGTAYNEQFF
TRBV5-6	NA	TRBD1	TRBJ2-4	TGTGCCAGCAGCTTGGGAGGGACAGGGTGGCAGGCCATTCAGTACTTC	CASSLGGTGWQAIQYF
TRBV10-3	NA	NA	TRBJ2-7	TGTGCCATCAGTGGGGCAGGGTTACCCTACGAGCAGTACTTC	CAISGAGLPYEQYF
TRBV4-3	NA	NA	TRBJ1-6	TGCGCCAGCAGCCAAGAGGGGCAGGCCTCCAATTCACCCCTCCACTTT	CASSQEGQASNSPLHF
TRBV6-5	NA	NA	TRBJ2-7	TGTGCCAGCAGTCGTAGCGCCCCTCGATTCTACGAGCAGTACTTC	CASSRSAPRFYEQYF
TRBV18	once	NA	TRBJ2-3	TGTGCCAGCTCACAAGGACAGTCTCGCACAGATACGCAGTATTTT	CASSQGQSRTDTQYF
TRBV18	NA	NA	TRBJ2-1	TGTGCCAGCTCACAGGGTCGTCAGGATGAGCAGTTCTTC	CASSQGRQDEQFF
TRBV19	NA	NA	TRBJ1-5	TGTGCCAGTAGTATAGCACTCAGAGGGGATCAGCCCCAGCATTTT	CASSIALRGDQPQHF